One and the same sample provided the 3 T cell receptor beta chains below, sequenced in a study of tumor and adjacent non-tumor tissue in lung cancer. No cell sorting was done before RNA was extracted from the tissue. TCRbeta libraries were built with three rounds of nested PCR, modified from ARM-PCR. TCRdb itself ran the multiplex PCR reads through MiXCR, one entry per CDR3 protein. The sample contains around 70,000 distinct CDR3 sequences, around 73% of which appear only once. The sample comprised lung tumor tissue. Receptor source: a man aged 55 to 70 with non-small cell lung cancer.

The chain has TRBV20-1 and TRBJ2-1, with 11 nucleotides matching TRBD2. The CDR3 totals 15 residues. Germline V lookup: CDR1 DFQATT, CDR2 SNEGSKA (reference sequence). Here the CDR3 reads CIARTIAGGHNEQFF. The CDR3 nucleotides are TGCATTGCCAGAACTATAGCGGGAGGGCACAATGAGCAGTTCTTC.

In the case of this clonotype: A read error is possible here, since a much larger clone lies one base away. The chain couples TRBV10-1 to TRBJ2-7; 11 bases line up with TRBD2. The germline gives CDR1 WNHNN, CDR2 SYGVQD (reference sequence). The V and J ends lost 8 bases and 4 bases, in that order; junction bases with no gene match: 7. This CDR3 has 14 amino acids. The DNA for the CDR3 is TGCGCCAGCTGTCACCTAGCGGGAGGTTACGAGCAGTACTTC. Its protein is CASCHLAGGYEQYF.

The V gene is TRBV29-1, the J gene TRBJ2-1; 9 bases match TRBD2. Germline V gene lookup returns CDR1 SQVTM and CDR2 ANQGSEA. Losses at the gene ends were 7 bases for V and 10 bases for J; bases not matched to a gene: 20. The CDR3 is 16 residues long. CDR3 sequence (DNA): TGCAGCGCCGCCGAGACAAGCGGGAGGATGAAAGGAGAGCAGTTCTTC. This sequence encodes CSAAETSGRMKGEQFF.